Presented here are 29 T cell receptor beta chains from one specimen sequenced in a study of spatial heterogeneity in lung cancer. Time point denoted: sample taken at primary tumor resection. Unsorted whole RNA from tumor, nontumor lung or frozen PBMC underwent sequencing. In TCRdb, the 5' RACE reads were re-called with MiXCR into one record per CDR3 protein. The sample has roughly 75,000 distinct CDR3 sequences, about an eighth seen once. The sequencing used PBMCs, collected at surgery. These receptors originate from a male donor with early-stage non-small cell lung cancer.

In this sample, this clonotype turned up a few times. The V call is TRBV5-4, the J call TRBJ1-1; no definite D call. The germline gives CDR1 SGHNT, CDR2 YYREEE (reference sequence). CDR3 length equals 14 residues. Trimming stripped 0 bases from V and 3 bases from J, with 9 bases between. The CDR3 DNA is TGTGCCAGCAGCTTGGCCCTCTTGTACACTGAAGCTTTCTTT. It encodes CASSLALLYTEAFF.

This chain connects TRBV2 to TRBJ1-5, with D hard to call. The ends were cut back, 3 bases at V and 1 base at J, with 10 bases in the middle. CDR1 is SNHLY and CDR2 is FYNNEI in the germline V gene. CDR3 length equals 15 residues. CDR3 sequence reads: CASSEWGKSNQPQHF. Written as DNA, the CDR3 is TGTGCCAGCAGTGAGTGGGGTAAGAGCAATCAGCCCCAGCATTTT. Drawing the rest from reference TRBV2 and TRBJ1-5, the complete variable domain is EPEVTQTPSHQVTQMGQEVILRCVPISNHLYFYWYRQILGQKVEFLVSFYNNEISEKSEIFDDQFSVERPDGSNFTLKIRSTKLEDSAMYFCASSEWGKSNQPQHFGDGTRLSIL.

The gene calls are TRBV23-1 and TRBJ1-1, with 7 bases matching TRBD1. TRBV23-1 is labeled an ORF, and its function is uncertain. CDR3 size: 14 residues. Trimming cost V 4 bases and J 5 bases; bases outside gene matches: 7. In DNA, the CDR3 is TGCGCCAGCAGTCCAGAGAGGGGGCGAACTGAAGCTTTCTTT. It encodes CASSPERGRTEAFF.

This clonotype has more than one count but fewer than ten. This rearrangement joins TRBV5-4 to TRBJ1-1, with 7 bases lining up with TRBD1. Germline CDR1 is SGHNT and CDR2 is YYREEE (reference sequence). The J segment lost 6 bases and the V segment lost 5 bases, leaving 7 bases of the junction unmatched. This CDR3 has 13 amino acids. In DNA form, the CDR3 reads TGTGCCAGCAGTACGGGACAGCGGGCTGAAGCTTTCTTT. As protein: CASSTGQRAEAFF.

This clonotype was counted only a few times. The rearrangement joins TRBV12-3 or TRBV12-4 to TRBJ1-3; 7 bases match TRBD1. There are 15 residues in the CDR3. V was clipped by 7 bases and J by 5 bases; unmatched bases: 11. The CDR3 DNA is TGTGCCAGCATCATAGCAGGGGGTTCGCGAAACACCATATATTTT. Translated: CASIIAGGSRNTIYF.

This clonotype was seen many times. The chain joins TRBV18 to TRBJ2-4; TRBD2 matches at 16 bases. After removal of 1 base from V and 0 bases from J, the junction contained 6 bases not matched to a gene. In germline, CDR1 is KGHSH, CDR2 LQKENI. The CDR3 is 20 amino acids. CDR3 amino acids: CASSPLGLAGGPEAKNIQYF. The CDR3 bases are TGTGCCAGCTCACCACTGGGACTAGCGGGAGGGCCCGAAGCCAAAAACATTCAGTACTTC.

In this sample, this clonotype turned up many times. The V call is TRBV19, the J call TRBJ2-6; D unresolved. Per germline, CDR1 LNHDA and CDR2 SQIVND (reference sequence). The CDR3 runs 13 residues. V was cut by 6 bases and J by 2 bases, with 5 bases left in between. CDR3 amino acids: CASRTPGANVLTF. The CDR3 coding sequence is TGTGCCAGTAGGACTCCTGGGGCCAACGTCCTGACTTTC.

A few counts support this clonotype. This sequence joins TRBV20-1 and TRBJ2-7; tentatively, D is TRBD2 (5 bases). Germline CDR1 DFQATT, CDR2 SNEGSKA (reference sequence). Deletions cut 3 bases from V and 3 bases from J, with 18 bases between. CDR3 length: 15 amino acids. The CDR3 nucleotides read TGCAGTGCTAGTGAGCTGCAGGAGGCAGTCTACGAGCAGTACTTC. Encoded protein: CSASELQEAVYEQYF.

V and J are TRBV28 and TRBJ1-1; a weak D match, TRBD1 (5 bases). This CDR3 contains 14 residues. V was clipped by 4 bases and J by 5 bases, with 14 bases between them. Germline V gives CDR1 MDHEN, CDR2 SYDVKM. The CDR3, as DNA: TGTGCCAGCAGTTCGAGGGGTAGAGGGACTGAAGCTTTCTTT. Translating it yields CASSSRGRGTEAFF.

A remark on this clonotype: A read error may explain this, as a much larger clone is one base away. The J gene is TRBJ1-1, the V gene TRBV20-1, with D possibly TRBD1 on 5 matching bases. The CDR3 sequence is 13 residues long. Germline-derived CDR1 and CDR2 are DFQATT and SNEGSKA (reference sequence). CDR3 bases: TGCAATGCTAGGGGTCTGGGCTACACTGAAGCTTTCTTT. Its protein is CNARGLGYTEAFF.

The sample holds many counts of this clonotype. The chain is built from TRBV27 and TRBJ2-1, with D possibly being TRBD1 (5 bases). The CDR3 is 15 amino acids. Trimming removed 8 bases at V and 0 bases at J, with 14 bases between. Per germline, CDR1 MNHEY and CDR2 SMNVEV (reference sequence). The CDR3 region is CASGAWVLSYNEQFF. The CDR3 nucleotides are TGTGCCAGCGGGGCTTGGGTACTCTCCTACAATGAGCAGTTCTTC.

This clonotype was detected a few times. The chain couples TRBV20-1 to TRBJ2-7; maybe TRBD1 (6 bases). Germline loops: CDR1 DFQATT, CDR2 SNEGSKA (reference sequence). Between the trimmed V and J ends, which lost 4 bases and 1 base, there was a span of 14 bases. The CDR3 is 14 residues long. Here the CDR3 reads CSAINRVSSYEQYF. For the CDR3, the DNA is TGCAGTGCTATCAACAGGGTTAGTTCCTACGAGCAGTACTTC.

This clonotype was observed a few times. The chain's CDR3 is CASSSPLHGQGATEAFF. Written as DNA, the CDR3 is TGTGCCAGCAGCTCCCCCCTCCACGGACAGGGGGCGACTGAAGCTTTCTTT. This sequence joins TRBV7-9 and TRBJ1-1; 11 bases line up with TRBD1. J lost 5 bases, V lost 4 bases, and 12 bases had no gene match. The CDR3 is 17 residues long. Germline V lookup: CDR1 SEHNR, CDR2 FQNEAQ (reference sequence).

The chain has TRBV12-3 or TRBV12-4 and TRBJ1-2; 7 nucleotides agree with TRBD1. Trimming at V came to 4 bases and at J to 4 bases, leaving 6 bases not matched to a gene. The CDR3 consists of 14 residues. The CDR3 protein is CASSYRDSIYGYTF. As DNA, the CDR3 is TGTGCCAGCAGTTACCGGGACAGCATCTATGGCTACACCTTC.

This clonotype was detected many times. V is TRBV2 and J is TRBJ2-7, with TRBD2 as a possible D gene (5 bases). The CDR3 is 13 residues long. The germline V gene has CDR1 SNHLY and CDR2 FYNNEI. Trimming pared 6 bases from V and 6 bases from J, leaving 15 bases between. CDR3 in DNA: TGTGCCAGCAGCGGAGACTACCTCCTCGAGCAGTACTTC. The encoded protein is CASSGDYLLEQYF. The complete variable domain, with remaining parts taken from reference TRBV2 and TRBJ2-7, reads EPEVTQTPSHQVTQMGQEVILRCVPISNHLYFYWYRQILGQKVEFLVSFYNNEISEKSEIFDDQFSVERPDGSNFTLKIRSTKLEDSAMYFCASSGDYLLEQYFGPGTRLTVT.

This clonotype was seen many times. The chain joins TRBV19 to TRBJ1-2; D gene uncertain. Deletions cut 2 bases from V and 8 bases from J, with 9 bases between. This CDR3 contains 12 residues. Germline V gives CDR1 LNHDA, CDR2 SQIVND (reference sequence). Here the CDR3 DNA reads TGTGCCAGTAGTATATCAGTGTACGGCTACACCTTC. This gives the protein CASSISVYGYTF. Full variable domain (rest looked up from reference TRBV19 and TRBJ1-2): DGGITQSPKYLFRKEGQNVTLSCEQNLNHDAMYWYRQDPGQGLRLIYYSQIVNDFQKGDIAEGYSVSREKKESFPLTVTSAQKNPTAFYLCASSISVYGYTFGSGTRLTVV.

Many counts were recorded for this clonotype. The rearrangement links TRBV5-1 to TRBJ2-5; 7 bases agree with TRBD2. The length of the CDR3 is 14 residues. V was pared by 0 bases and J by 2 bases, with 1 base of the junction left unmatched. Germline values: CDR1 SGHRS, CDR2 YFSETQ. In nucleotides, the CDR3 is TGCGCCAGCAGCTTGGCTAGCGGACAAGAGACCCAGTACTTC. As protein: CASSLASGQETQYF.

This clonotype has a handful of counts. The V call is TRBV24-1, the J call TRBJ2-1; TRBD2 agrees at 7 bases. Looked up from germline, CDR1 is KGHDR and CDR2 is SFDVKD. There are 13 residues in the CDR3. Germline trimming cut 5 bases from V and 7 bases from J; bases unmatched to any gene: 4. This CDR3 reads CATSALAGNEQFF. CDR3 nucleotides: TGTGCCACCAGTGCCTTAGCGGGTAATGAGCAGTTCTTC.

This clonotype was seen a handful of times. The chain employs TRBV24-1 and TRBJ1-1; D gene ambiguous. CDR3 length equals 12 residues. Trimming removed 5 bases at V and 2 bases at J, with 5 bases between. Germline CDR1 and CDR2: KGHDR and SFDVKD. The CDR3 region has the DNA TGTGCCACCAGTGGGTCAAACACTGAAGCTTTCTTT. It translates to CATSGSNTEAFF.

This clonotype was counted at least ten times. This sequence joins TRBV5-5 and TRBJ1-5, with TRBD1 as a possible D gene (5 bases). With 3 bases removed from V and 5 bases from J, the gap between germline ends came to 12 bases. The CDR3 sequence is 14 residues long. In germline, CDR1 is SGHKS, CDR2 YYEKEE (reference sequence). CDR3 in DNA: TGTGCCAGCAGCTCTTTCGGGGGGGATCAGCCCCAGCATTTT. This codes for CASSSFGGDQPQHF.

As DNA, the CDR3 is TGTGCCAGCAGCGGAATAGCGATTGACTCCTACGAGCAGTACTTC. Translated: CASSGIAIDSYEQYF. The chain employs TRBV7-9 and TRBJ2-7; tentative D call: TRBD2 (5 bases). This CDR3 contains 15 residues. V shed 5 bases and J shed 0 bases, with 14 bases lying between them. Germline values: CDR1 SEHNR, CDR2 FQNEAQ (reference sequence).

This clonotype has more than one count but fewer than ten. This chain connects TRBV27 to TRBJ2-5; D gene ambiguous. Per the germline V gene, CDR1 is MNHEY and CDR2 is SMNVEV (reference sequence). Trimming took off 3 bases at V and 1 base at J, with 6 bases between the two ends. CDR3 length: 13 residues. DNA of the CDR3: TGTGCCAGCAGTTTTTTTAGCCAAGAGACCCAGTACTTC. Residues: CASSFFSQETQYF.

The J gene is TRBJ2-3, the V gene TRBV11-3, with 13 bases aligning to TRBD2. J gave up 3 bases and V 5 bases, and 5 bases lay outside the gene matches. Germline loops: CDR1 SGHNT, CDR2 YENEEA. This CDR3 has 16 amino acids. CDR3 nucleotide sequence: TGTGCCAGCAGCCGCGGACTAGCGGGAGTGACAGATACGCAGTATTTT. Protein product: CASSRGLAGVTDTQYF.

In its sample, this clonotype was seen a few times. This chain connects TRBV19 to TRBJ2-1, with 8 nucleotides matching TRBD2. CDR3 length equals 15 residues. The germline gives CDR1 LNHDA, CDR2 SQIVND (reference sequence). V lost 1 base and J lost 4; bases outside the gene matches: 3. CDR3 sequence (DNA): TGTGCCAGTAGTATAGTAGCGGGGCAATACAATGAGCAGTTCTTC. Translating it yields CASSIVAGQYNEQFF. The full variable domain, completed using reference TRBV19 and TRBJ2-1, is DGGITQSPKYLFRKEGQNVTLSCEQNLNHDAMYWYRQDPGQGLRLIYYSQIVNDFQKGDIAEGYSVSREKKESFPLTVTSAQKNPTAFYLCASSIVAGQYNEQFFGPGTRLTVL.

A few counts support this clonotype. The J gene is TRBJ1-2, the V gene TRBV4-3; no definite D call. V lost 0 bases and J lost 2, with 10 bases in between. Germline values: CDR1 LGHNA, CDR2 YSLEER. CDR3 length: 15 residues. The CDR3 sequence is CASSQETGQNYGYTF. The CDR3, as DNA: TGCGCCAGCAGCCAAGAAACCGGGCAGAACTATGGCTACACCTTC.

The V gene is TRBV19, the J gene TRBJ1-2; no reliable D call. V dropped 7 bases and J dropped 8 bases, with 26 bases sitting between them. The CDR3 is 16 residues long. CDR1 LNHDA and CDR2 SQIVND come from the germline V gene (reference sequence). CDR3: CASTPRWRDVTSGYTF. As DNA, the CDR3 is TGTGCCAGTACCCCGCGGTGGCGGGATGTGACGAGCGGCTACACCTTC.

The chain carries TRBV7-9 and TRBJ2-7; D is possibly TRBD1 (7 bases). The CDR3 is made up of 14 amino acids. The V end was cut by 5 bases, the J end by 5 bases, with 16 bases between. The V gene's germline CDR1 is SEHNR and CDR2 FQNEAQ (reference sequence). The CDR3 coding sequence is TGTGCCAGCAGCAATCTGCGGGACAGTCACGAGCAGTACTTC. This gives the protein CASSNLRDSHEQYF.

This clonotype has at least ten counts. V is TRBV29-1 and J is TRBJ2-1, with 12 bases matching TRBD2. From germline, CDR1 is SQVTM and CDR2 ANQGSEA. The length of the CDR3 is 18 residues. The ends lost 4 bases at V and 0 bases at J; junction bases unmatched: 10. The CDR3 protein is CSVGGLAGGFGSYNEQFF. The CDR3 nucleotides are TGCAGCGTTGGAGGCCTAGCGGGAGGGTTCGGCTCCTACAATGAGCAGTTCTTC.

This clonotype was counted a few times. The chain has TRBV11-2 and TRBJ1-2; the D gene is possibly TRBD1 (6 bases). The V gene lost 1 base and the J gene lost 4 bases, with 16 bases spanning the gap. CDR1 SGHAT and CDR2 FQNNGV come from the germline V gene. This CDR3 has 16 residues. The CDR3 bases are TGTGCCAGCAGCTTAGGTCCGGGGGCGCCTGGCTATGGCTACACCTTC. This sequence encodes CASSLGPGAPGYGYTF.